This is a list of T cell receptor beta chains from one sample in a study of blood T cell repertoires in COVID-19. The protocol was immunoSEQ multiplex PCR, while the TCRdb copy is restricted to in-frame clones and leaves out a portion. The sample consists of about 51,000 clones, 70% to 85% of them appearing once. Sequencing used peripheral blood. The receptors were sampled from a man aged 45-65 years with acute or convalescent COVID-19. The CDR3 runs from the conserved cysteine through the conserved F or W. Fields, in order: clone size, D gene, V gene, J gene, CDR3 DNA, CDR3 protein. A D gene is named only where the DNA matches it firmly. Size tells how often a clone was seen (once, few, many) or the class of an expanded clone, and some rows leave it out.

>.|.|TRBV2|TRBJ2-1
TGTGCCAGCAATCAGGTGTTGAATGAGCAGTTCTTC
CASNQVLNEQFF
>once|TRBD1|TRBV25-1|TRBJ2-7
TGTGCCAACAACGGACAGGGCTACGAGCAGTACTTC
CANNGQGYEQYF
>.|TRBD1|TRBV9|TRBJ2-2
TGTGCCAGCAGCGTAGCAGGGGGCGACACCGGGGAGCTGTTTTTT
CASSVAGGDTGELFF
>few|TRBD1|TRBV5-4|TRBJ1-2
TGTGCCAGCAGCTTGGAGGTTGGCAGGGGGAATAACTATGGCTACACCTTC
CASSLEVGRGNNYGYTF
>.|TRBD2|TRBV28|TRBJ2-3
TGTGCCAGCAGTCCCTACCTCCGACTAGCGGGTACGGATACGCAGTATTTT
CASSPYLRLAGTDTQYF
>.|TRBD2|TRBV7-8|TRBJ2-1
TGTGCCAGCAGCTTAGGTTTTATTGGTACTAGCGGGAGGCGCAGCTCCTACAATGAGCAGTTCTTC
CASSLGFIGTSGRRSSYNEQFF
>.|TRBD1|TRBV19|TRBJ2-7
TGTGCCAGTAGCCCGGGACAGCTATACGAGCAGTACTTC
CASSPGQLYEQYF
>.|.|TRBV9|TRBJ1-2
TGTGCCAGCACCGTAGGTGGGGGGGCCTATGGCTACACCTTC
CASTVGGGAYGYTF
>.|TRBD1|TRBV5-1|TRBJ2-1
TGCGCCAGCAGCCCTGGACAGGGGTATTTCGATGAGCAGTTCTTC
CASSPGQGYFDEQFF
>.|.|TRBV5-5|TRBJ1-2
TGTGCCAGCAGCTTGAACAACCAAGCTAACTATGGCTACACCTTC
CASSLNNQANYGYTF
>.|.|TRBV27|TRBJ2-2
TGTGCCAGCAGCTATGGGCTTGACAGGAACACCGGGGAGCTGTTTTTT
CASSYGLDRNTGELFF
>few|TRBD1|TRBV27|TRBJ1-2
TGTGCCAGCAGTATGCGACAGGGGGATGGCTACACCTTC
CASSMRQGDGYTF
>.|.|TRBV19|TRBJ2-7
TGTGCCAGTCTATTCCCCTTGGGAGCCGACGAGCAGTACTTC
CASLFPLGADEQYF
>.|.|TRBV10-2|TRBJ1-2
TGCGCCAGCTATCAGACACCCTATGGCTACACCTTC
CASYQTPYGYTF
>.|TRBD2|TRBV28|TRBJ2-1
TGTGCCAGCAGTCTAACTAGCGGGAATGAGCAGTTCTTC
CASSLTSGNEQFF
>.|TRBD1|TRBV19|TRBJ1-6
TGTGCCAGTCGACAGGGCGGAAATTCACCCCTCCACTTT
CASRQGGNSPLHF
>few|.|TRBV19|TRBJ2-1
TGTGCCAGTAACCAGCCCGGACAGCGGCTCAATGAGCAGTTCTTC
CASNQPGQRLNEQFF
>.|TRBD2|TRBV5-1|TRBJ2-7
TGCGCCAGCAGCTTTGGCTCGGGCGGGAGGGGAGAGCAGTACTTC
CASSFGSGGRGEQYF
>.|.|TRBV10-1|TRBJ2-5
TGCGCCAGCAGCGGGACAATGTTCGAGACCCAGTACTTC
CASSGTMFETQYF
>.|TRBD1|TRBV2|TRBJ2-1
TGTGCCAGCAGCGCGGACAGGGATCGGGGGAATGAGCAGTTCTTC
CASSADRDRGNEQFF
>.|.|TRBV5-1|TRBJ2-2
TGCGCCAGCAGCCCTCAGATATCCCGAGGGACCGGGGAGCTGTTTTTT
CASSPQISRGTGELFF
>.|.|TRBV19|TRBJ1-1
TGTGCCAGTAGTATAGGAGGCGGAAACACTGAAGCTTTCTTT
CASSIGGGNTEAFF
>.|.|TRBV9|TRBJ1-1
TGTGCCAGCAGCCTCTCCGGGGGAAACACTGAAGCTTTCTTT
CASSLSGGNTEAFF
>few|TRBD1|TRBV15|TRBJ2-6
TGTGCCACCGGGACAGGGGGCTCTGGGGCCAACGTCCTGACTTTC
CATGTGGSGANVLTF
>.|.|TRBV3-1/TRBV3-2|TRBJ2-1
TGTGCCAGCAGCCAAGTAGTTGCGAACAATGAGCAGTTCTTC
CASSQVVANNEQFF
>.|TRBD1|TRBV5-5|TRBJ2-7
TGTGCCAGCAGCTGGGGGGACAGGGAACACGAGCAGTACTTC
CASSWGDREHEQYF
>once|.|TRBV14|TRBJ1-6
TGTGCCAGCAGCCGGATCGACAGTTGGAATTCACCCCTCCACTTT
CASSRIDSWNSPLHF
>.|TRBD1|TRBV12-3/TRBV12-4|TRBJ1-2
TGTGCCAGCAGTTCGGACAGGGATGGCTACACCTTC
CASSSDRDGYTF
>.|TRBD1|TRBV7-8|TRBJ2-2
TGTGCCAGCAGCAACCGGGACAGGGGGAGCACCGGGGAGCTGTTTTTT
CASSNRDRGSTGELFF
>.|TRBD1|TRBV2|TRBJ1-1
TGTGCCAGTAATAGGGAACCGGGACAGGGCTCGCGAGCTTTCTTT
CASNREPGQGSRAFF
>.|TRBD2|TRBV6-1|TRBJ2-2
TGTGCCAGCAGTGAACTAGCGGGGGGGCCCGGGGAGCTGTTTTTT
CASSELAGGPGELFF
>.|TRBD1|TRBV3-1/TRBV3-2|TRBJ1-3
TGTGCCAGCAGCCCACGGGACAGGGGAAACACCATATATTTT
CASSPRDRGNTIYF
>.|TRBD2|TRBV6-4|TRBJ2-1
TGTGCCAGCAGCGGACTAGCGGGAGCTGCCTACAATGAGCAGTTCTTC
CASSGLAGAAYNEQFF
>.|.|TRBV9|TRBJ2-2
TGTGCCAGCAGCCTAAGACAGGCACCGAACACCGGGGAGCTGTTTTTT
CASSLRQAPNTGELFF
>once|TRBD1|TRBV15|TRBJ1-1
TGTGCCACCAGCGCGGACAGGGGGCGTACTGAAGCTTTCTTT
CATSADRGRTEAFF
>.|.|TRBV5-5|TRBJ2-1
TGTGCCAGCAGCTTGGCCGGGTTTCCGGGGTTCTTC
CASSLAGFPGFF
>.|.|TRBV19|TRBJ2-1
TGTGCCAGTAGTATAGACCACATAGCTAGGATAAGCTCCTACAATGAGCAGTTCTTC
CASSIDHIARISSYNEQFF
>.|.|TRBV21-1|TRBJ2-2
TGTGCCAGCAGCCGTGGACAGGGGAGGACCGGGGAGCTGTTTTTT
CASSRGQGRTGELFF
>.|TRBD2|TRBV11-2|TRBJ2-1
TGTGCCAGCAGCCTTAGCGGGAGGGATGGCGAGCAGTTCTTC
CASSLSGRDGEQFF
>.|.|TRBV9|TRBJ1-2
TGTGCCAGCAGCGTAGGATTCACAGGCATCTATGGCTACACCTTC
CASSVGFTGIYGYTF
>once|.|TRBV12-3/TRBV12-4|TRBJ2-7
TGTGCCAGCAGCCTAGTATTGGGCTACGAGCAGTACTTC
CASSLVLGYEQYF
>.|.|TRBV5-1|TRBJ1-2
TGCGCCAGCAGCCCGGGTCAGGGGTTGCATGGCTACACCTTC
CASSPGQGLHGYTF
>.|TRBD1|TRBV5-1|TRBJ1-2
TGCGCCAGCAGCTTGGAGGGGGCGCGGAATGGCTACACCTTC
CASSLEGARNGYTF
>.|.|TRBV6-5|TRBJ2-7
TGTGCCAGCAGTTTTGGGGCACCGATCTACGAGCAGTACTTC
CASSFGAPIYEQYF